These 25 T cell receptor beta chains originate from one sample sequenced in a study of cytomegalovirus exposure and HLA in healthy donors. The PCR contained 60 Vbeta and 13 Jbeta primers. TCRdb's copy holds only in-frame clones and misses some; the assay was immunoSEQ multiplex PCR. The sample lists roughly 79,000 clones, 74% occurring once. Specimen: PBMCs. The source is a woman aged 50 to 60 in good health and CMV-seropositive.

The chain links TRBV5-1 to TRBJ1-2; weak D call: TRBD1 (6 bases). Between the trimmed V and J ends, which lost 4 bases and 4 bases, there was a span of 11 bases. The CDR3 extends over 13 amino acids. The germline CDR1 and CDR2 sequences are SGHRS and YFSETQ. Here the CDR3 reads CASSASGVYGYTF. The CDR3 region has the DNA TGCGCCAGCAGCGCCTCAGGGGTCTATGGCTACACCTTC.

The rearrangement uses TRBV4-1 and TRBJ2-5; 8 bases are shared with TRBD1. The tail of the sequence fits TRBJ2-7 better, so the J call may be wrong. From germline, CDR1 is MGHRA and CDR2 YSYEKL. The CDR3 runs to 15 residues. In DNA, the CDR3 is TGCGCCAGCAGCCAAGGGAGGGACAGGCCATACGAGCAGTACTTC. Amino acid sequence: CASSQGRDRPYEQYF.

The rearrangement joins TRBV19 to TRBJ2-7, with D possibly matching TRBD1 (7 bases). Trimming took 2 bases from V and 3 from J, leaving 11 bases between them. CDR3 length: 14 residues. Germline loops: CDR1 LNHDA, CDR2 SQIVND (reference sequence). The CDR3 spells CASSITQGGYEQYF. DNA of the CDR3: TGTGCCAGTAGTATAACGCAGGGGGGCTACGAGCAGTACTTC.

CDR3 sequence: CASSLGQGRNQPQHF. The CDR3 coding sequence is TGCGCCAGCAGCTTGGGACAGGGCCGCAATCAGCCCCAGCATTTT. This chain joins TRBV5-1 and TRBJ1-5; 7 positions agree with TRBD1. Per germline, CDR1 SGHRS and CDR2 YFSETQ. The trim removed 0 bases at V and 2 bases at J, leaving 2 bases unmatched. The CDR3 has 15 residues.

CDR3 residues: CASSQRQTNQPQHF. The DNA for the CDR3 is TGTGCCAGTAGTCAACGACAGACCAATCAGCCCCAGCATTTT. V and J are TRBV19 and TRBJ1-5; D is possibly TRBD1 (5 bases). V lost 5 bases to trimming and J lost 3 bases, with 11 bases between them. The length of the CDR3 is 14 residues. Germline V lookup: CDR1 LNHDA, CDR2 SQIVND (reference sequence).

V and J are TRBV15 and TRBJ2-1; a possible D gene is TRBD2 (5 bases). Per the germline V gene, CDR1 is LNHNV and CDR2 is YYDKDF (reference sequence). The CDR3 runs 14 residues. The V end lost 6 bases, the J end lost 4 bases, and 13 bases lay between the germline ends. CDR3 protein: CATSVTRGYNEQFF. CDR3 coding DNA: TGTGCCACCAGTGTGACGAGAGGGTACAATGAGCAGTTCTTC.

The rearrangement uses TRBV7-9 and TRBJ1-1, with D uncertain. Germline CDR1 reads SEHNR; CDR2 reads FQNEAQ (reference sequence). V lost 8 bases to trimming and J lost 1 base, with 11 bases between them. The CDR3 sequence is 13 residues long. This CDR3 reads CASASYRNTEAFF. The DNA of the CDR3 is TGTGCCAGCGCTAGCTACCGGAACACTGAAGCTTTCTTT.

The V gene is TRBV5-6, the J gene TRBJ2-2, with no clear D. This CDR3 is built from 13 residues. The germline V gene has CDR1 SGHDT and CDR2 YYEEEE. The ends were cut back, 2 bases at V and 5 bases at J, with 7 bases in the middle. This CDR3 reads CASSFLYTGELFF. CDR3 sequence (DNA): TGTGCCAGCAGCTTCCTATATACCGGGGAGCTGTTTTTT. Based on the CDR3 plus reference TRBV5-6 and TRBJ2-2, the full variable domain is DAGVTQSPTHLIKTRGQQVTLRCSPKSGHDTVSWYQQALGQGPQFIFQYYEEEERQRGNFPDRFSGHQFPNYSSELNVNALLLGDSALYLCASSFLYTGELFFGEGSRLTVL.

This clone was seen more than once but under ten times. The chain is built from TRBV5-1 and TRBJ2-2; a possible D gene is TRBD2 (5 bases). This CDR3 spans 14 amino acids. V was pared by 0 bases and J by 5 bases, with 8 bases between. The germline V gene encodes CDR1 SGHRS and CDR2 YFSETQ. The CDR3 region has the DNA TGCGCCAGCAGCTTGGCCGGGGAAACCGGGGAGCTGTTTTTT. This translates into CASSLAGETGELFF.

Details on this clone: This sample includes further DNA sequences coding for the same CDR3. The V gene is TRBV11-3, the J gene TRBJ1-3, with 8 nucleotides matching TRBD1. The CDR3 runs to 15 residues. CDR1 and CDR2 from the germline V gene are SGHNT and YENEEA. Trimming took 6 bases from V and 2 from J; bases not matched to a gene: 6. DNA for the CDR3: TGTGCCAGCAGTCCAGGACAGGGACCTGGAAACACCATATATTTT. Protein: CASSPGQGPGNTIYF. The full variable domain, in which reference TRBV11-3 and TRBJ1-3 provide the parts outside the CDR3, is EAGVVQSPRYKIIEKKQPVAFWCNPISGHNTLYWYLQNLGQGPELLIRYENEEAVDDSQLPKDRFSAERLKGVDSTLKIQPAELGDSAVYLCASSPGQGPGNTIYFGEGSWLTVV.

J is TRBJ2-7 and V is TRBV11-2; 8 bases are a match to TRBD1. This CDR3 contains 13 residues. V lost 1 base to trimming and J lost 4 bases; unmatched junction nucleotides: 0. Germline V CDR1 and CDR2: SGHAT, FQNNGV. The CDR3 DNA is TGTGCCAGCAGCTTAGGGACAGGGTACGAGCAGTACTTC. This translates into CASSLGTGYEQYF.

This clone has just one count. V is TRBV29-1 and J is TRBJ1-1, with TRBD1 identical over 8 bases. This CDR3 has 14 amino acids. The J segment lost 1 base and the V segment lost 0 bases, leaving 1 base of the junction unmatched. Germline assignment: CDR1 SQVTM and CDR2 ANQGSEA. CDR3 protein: CSVEDGQGNTEAFF. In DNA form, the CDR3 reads TGCAGCGTTGAAGACGGACAGGGGAACACTGAAGCTTTCTTT.

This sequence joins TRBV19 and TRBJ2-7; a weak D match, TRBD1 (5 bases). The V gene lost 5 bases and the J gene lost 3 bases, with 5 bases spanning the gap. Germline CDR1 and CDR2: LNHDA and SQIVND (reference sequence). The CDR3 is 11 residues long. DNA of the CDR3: TGTGCCAGTAGTGACAGCTACGAGCAGTACTTC. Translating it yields CASSDSYEQYF.

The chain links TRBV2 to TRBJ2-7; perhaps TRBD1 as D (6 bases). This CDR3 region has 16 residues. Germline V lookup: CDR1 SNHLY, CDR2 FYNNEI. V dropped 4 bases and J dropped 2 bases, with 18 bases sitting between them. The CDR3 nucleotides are TGTGCCAGCAGTGGGGGGCGGTGGGCGGACACCTACGAGCAGTACTTC. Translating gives CASSGGRWADTYEQYF. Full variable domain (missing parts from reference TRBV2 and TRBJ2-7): EPEVTQTPSHQVTQMGQEVILRCVPISNHLYFYWYRQILGQKVEFLVSFYNNEISEKSEIFDDQFSVERPDGSNFTLKIRSTKLEDSAMYFCASSGGRWADTYEQYFGPGTRLTVT.

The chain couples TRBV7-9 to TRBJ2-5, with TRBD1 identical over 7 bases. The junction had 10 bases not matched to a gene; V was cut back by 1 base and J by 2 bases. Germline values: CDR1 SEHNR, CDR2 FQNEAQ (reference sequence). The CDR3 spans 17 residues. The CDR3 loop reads CASSLVSGGSWQETQYF. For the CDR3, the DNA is TGTGCCAGCAGCTTAGTATCAGGGGGATCATGGCAAGAGACCCAGTACTTC.

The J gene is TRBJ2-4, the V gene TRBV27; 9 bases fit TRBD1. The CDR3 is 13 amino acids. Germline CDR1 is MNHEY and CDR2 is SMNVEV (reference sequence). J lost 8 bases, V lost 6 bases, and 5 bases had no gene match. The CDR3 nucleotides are TGTGCCAGCAGCACAGGGGGCTGGGACATTCAGTACTTC. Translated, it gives CASSTGGWDIQYF.

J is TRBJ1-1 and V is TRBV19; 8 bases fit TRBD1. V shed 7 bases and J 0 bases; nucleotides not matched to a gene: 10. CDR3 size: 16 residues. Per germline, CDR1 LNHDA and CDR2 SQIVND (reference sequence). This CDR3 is CASTEDRVTMNTEAFF. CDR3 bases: TGTGCCAGTACGGAGGACAGGGTGACCATGAACACTGAAGCTTTCTTT.

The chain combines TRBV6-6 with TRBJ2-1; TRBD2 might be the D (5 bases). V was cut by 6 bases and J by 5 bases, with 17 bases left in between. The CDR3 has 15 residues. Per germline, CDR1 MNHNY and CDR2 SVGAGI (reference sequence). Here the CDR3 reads CASRSSTGIHNEQFF. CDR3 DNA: TGTGCCAGCAGGTCGTCCACGGGGATACACAATGAGCAGTTCTTC.

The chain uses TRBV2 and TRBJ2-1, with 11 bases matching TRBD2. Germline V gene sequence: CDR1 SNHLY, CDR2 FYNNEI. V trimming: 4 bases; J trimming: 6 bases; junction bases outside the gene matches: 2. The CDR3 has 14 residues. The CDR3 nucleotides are TGTGCCAGCAGTGGACTAGCGGGACCCAATGAGCAGTTCTTC. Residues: CASSGLAGPNEQFF.

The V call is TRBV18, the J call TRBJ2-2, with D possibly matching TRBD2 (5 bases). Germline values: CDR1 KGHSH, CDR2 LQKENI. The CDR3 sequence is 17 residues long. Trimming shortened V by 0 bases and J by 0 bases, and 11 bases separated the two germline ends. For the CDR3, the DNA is TGTGCCAGCTCACCACCGGTTCTAGCAGCGAACACCGGGGAGCTGTTTTTT. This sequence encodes CASSPPVLAANTGELFF.

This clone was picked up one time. The CDR3 nucleotides are TGTGCCAGCAGCGGAGGGAGGCAAGAGACCCAGTACTTC. It encodes CASSGGRQETQYF. The V and J genes are TRBV2 and TRBJ2-5, with D perhaps matching TRBD2 (6 bases). CDR1 SNHLY and CDR2 FYNNEI come from the germline V gene. V lost 6 bases and J 2 bases, leaving 10 bases between the germline ends. There are 13 residues in the CDR3.

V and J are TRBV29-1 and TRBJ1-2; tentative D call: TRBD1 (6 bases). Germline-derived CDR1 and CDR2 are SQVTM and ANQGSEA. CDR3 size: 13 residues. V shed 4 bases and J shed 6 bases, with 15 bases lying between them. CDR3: CSVVGRGKDGYTF. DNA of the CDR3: TGCAGCGTTGTAGGCAGGGGAAAGGATGGCTACACCTTC. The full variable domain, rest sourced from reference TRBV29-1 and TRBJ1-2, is SAVISQKPSRDICQRGTSLTIQCQVDSQVTMMFWYRQQPGQSLTLIATANQGSEATYESGFVIDKFPISRPNLTFSTLTVSNMSPEDSSIYLCSVVGRGKDGYTFGSGTRLTVV.

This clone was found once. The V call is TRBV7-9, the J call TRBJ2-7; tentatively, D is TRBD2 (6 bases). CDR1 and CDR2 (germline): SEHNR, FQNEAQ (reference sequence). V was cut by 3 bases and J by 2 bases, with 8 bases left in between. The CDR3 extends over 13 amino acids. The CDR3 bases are TGTGCCAGCAGCTTCCCTAGCGCCTACGAGCAGTACTTC. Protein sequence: CASSFPSAYEQYF. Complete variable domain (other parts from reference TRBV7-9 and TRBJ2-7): DTGVSQNPRHKITKRGQNVTFRCDPISEHNRLYWYRQTLGQGPEFLTYFQNEAQLEKSRLLSDRFSAERPKGSFSTLEIQRTEQGDSAMYLCASSFPSAYEQYFGPGTRLTVT.

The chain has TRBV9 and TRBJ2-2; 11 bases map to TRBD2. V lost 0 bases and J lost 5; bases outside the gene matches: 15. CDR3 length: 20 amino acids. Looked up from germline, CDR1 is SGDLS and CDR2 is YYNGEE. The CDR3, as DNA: TGTGCCAGCAGCGTAGCCACATTAAGTGGGACTAGCGGCAAGACCGGGGAGCTGTTTTTT. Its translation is CASSVATLSGTSGKTGELFF.

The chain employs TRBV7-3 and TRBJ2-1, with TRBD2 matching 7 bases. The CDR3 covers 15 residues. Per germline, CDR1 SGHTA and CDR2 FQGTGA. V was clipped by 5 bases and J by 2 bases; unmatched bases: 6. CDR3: CASSPGGAAYNEQFF. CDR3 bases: TGTGCCAGCAGCCCGGGGGGAGCGGCCTACAATGAGCAGTTCTTC.